A selection of T cell receptor beta chains follows, all from one sample in a study of blood T cell repertoires in COVID-19. The method was immunoSEQ multiplex PCR; TCRdb's version includes in-frame clones alone and lacks a portion of them. This table has about 160,000 clones, about 85% appearing once. Sequenced material: peripheral blood. These receptors were taken from a man older than 75 with COVID-19, enrolled during active disease. Both conserved end residues are part of each CDR3. D genes are given only for firm matches. Some rows have no size entry. The others give once, few or many, or a class for an expanded clone.

clone_size j_call v_call d_call cdr3_nt cdr3_aa
. TRBJ2-5 TRBV2 . TGTGCCAGCAGTGAACGCGCGAGGGCTTGGTACTTC CASSERARAWYF
. TRBJ1-6 TRBV18 . TGTGCCAGCTCAATCAGGGCCACCGGCAATTCACCCCTCCACTTT CASSIRATGNSPLHF
. TRBJ1-4 TRBV6-5 TRBD1 TGTGCCAGCATGGCCGGGACAGGGAATGAAAAACTGTTTTTT CASMAGTGNEKLFF
. TRBJ2-7 TRBV5-5 TRBD1 TGTGCCAGCAGCCGCGACAGGGGTCCTTACGAGCAGTACTTC CASSRDRGPYEQYF
. TRBJ1-1 TRBV18 . TGTGCCAGCTCACCACTAACAGGGCCCACTGAAGCTTTCTTT CASSPLTGPTEAFF
. TRBJ2-5 TRBV3-1/TRBV3-2 . TGTGCCAGCAGCCAAGTGGGTCGGCGGGAGACCCAGTACTTC CASSQVGRRETQYF
. TRBJ2-3 TRBV7-8 . TGTGCCAGCTTACGATCTGGACTTAACACAGATACGCAGTATTTT CASLRSGLNTDTQYF
. TRBJ2-4 TRBV19 TRBD1 TGTGCCAGTGCTAGTGGGACAGGTGATTTTATTCAGTACTTC CASASGTGDFIQYF
. TRBJ2-3 TRBV28 . TGTGCCAGCTCCTCCAGCGGAAGCACAGATACGCAGTATTTT CASSSSGSTDTQYF
few TRBJ2-4 TRBV18 TRBD1 TGTGCCAGCTCACAGGGTACAGGGGGCGCGAACATTCAGTACTTC CASSQGTGGANIQYF
. TRBJ1-3 TRBV18 . TGTGCCAGCTCAGTATCGGGTACTGGAAACACCATATATTTT CASSVSGTGNTIYF
few TRBJ2-1 TRBV9 . TGTGCCAGCAGCGTAGGTGGACAAGTCTCCTACAATGAGCAGTTCTTC CASSVGGQVSYNEQFF
. TRBJ2-1 TRBV5-1 TRBD2 TGCGCCAGCAGCCAGCGGGGGACCTCCTACAATGAGCAGTTCTTC CASSQRGTSYNEQFF
. TRBJ1-1 TRBV7-3 TRBD1 TGTGCCAGCAGCGGACAGGCTAGAACTGAAGCTTTCTTT CASSGQARTEAFF
few TRBJ2-5 TRBV18 TRBD1 TGTGCCAGCTCACAACGACAGGGAAAAGGCCAAGAGACCCAGTACTTC CASSQRQGKGQETQYF
once TRBJ1-2 TRBV7-2 TRBD1 TGTGCCAGCAGCTTAGTGGGACAGGGGGCTGGCTACACCTTC CASSLVGQGAGYTF
. TRBJ1-1 TRBV7-2 . TGTGCCAGCACAGGAGGAGGGGCGGAGAACACTGAAGCTTTCTTT CASTGGGAENTEAFF
. TRBJ1-2 TRBV12-3/TRBV12-4 . TGTGCCAGCAGTCCCGGGAACTATGGCTACACCTTC CASSPGNYGYTF
once TRBJ1-2 TRBV10-2 . TGCGCCAGCAGTGGGACAGAGGCTAACTATGGCTACACCTTC CASSGTEANYGYTF
once TRBJ1-6 TRBV5-1 TRBD1 TGCGCCAGCAGCCCAGAACCTTCCAGGGGGTCACCCCTCCACTTT CASSPEPSRGSPLHF
once TRBJ2-1 TRBV25-1 . TGTGCCAGCAGTGAATACAGGGTCGCCGCCTACAATGAGCAGTTCTTC CASSEYRVAAYNEQFF
. TRBJ1-4 TRBV4-1 TRBD1 TGCGCCAGCAGCCAAGCCCGGACAGGGGCGGGTGAAAAACTGTTTTTT CASSQARTGAGEKLFF
. TRBJ1-1 TRBV28 TRBD1 TGTGCCAGCAGCCAGGGGGGAAGGGACACTGAAGCTTTCTTT CASSQGGRDTEAFF
few TRBJ1-2 TRBV19 . TGTGCCAGTAGTATCACGGACTATGGCTACACCTTC CASSITDYGYTF
few TRBJ1-2 TRBV10-3 TRBD1 TGTGCCATCAGTGTAAGGACAGGGTTTAGTGATGGCTACACCTTC CAISVRTGFSDGYTF
. TRBJ2-5 TRBV6-5 TRBD2 TGTGCCAGCAGCGGTTATAACGGGGGGGAGACCCAGTACTTC CASSGYNGGETQYF
once TRBJ2-1 TRBV2 TRBD2 TGTGCCAGCAGAAGCGGGGGGTCGGTGGTCGATGAGCAGTTCTTC CASRSGGSVVDEQFF
. TRBJ2-5 TRBV6-5 . TGTGCCAGCAGTTACGGGGGGGGCAGACAAGAGACCCAGTACTTC CASSYGGGRQETQYF
. TRBJ2-5 TRBV4-1 TRBD2 TGCGCCAGCAGCCAGGCCTTCGCGGGGGTACAAGAGACCCAGTACTTC CASSQAFAGVQETQYF
. TRBJ2-7 TRBV2 TRBD1 TGTGCCAGCAAGGGACAGGCCAGCTCCTACGAGCAGTACTTC CASKGQASSYEQYF
few TRBJ2-5 TRBV20-1 TRBD1 TGCAGTGCTAATGAATTAAGGGGGCTTCAAGAGACCCAGTACTTC CSANELRGLQETQYF
. TRBJ2-7 TRBV7-9 . TGTGCCAGCAGCTCCGACGTCGGGCAGGGGACCTACGAGCAGTACTTC CASSSDVGQGTYEQYF
. TRBJ1-4 TRBV19 . TGTGCCAGCCGACAGCCAACTAATGAAAAACTGTTTTTT CASRQPTNEKLFF
. TRBJ2-5 TRBV3-1/TRBV3-2 . TGTGCCAGCAGCCAACCGCCCGGCCAAGAGACCCAGTACTTC CASSQPPGQETQYF
few TRBJ1-1 TRBV5-1 . TGCGCCAGCAGCTTGGAAGGACAGAGAACGACTGAAGCTTTCTTT CASSLEGQRTTEAFF
. TRBJ1-3 TRBV6-5 . TGTGCCAGCAGAACAGACCTCTCTGGAAACACCATATATTTT CASRTDLSGNTIYF
few TRBJ1-4 TRBV9 . TGTGCCAGCAGCGTAGGACTTGCAACTAATGAAAAACTGTTTTTT CASSVGLATNEKLFF
. TRBJ2-7 TRBV20-1 TRBD1 TGCAGTGCTACTGACAGGGCCTACGAGCAGTACTTC CSATDRAYEQYF
. TRBJ1-1 TRBV18 TRBD1 TGTGCCAGCTCACCAGGACAGGGGGCGACTGAAGCTTTCTTT CASSPGQGATEAFF
. TRBJ2-1 TRBV9 . TGTGCCAGCAGCGTAGCTTCTGTGGGCGAGCAGTTCTTC CASSVASVGEQFF
few TRBJ2-7 TRBV5-4 TRBD2 TGTGCCAGCAGCTTGGGGACTAGCATCTACGAGCAGTACTTC CASSLGTSIYEQYF
. TRBJ1-2 TRBV18 . TGTGCCAGCTCACCAGCCGACAGTGTCACTTATGGCTACACCTTC CASSPADSVTYGYTF
. TRBJ1-2 TRBV11-3 . TGTGCCAGCAGCTCCCGAACAGGTCTGGCCAATGGCTACACCTTC CASSSRTGLANGYTF
. TRBJ1-2 TRBV28 . TGTGCCAGCAGTTTCCAGAACTATGGCTACACCTTC CASSFQNYGYTF
once TRBJ2-2 TRBV7-8 TRBD2 TGTGCCAGCAGCCCCCGGCGGGCTAGCGGAGAGACCGGGGAGCTGTTTTTT CASSPRRASGETGELFF
. TRBJ2-5 TRBV19 TRBD1 TGTGCCAGTAGTATAGGGGACAGGGGCCAAGAGACCCAGTACTTC CASSIGDRGQETQYF
. TRBJ2-4 TRBV5-1 . TGCGCCAGCAGCTTAAGGGCGGGACTAGCCAAAAACATTCAGTACTTC CASSLRAGLAKNIQYF
. TRBJ1-1 TRBV5-6 . TGTGCCAGCAGCTTGTCTGGGGCGATGAATGCAGCTTTCTTT CASSLSGAMNAAFF
. TRBJ2-5 TRBV3-1/TRBV3-2 TRBD1 TGTGCCAGCAGTCGGAGACAGGGCACAGAGACCCAGTACTTC CASSRRQGTETQYF
. TRBJ2-5 TRBV7-2 . TGTGCCAGCAGCACAGGGTTGCAAGAGACCCAGTACTTC CASSTGLQETQYF
. TRBJ2-1 TRBV10-3 . TGTGCCATCAGTGATAATTTGACAGGTCGGCGTGATGAGCAGTTCTTC CAISDNLTGRRDEQFF
. TRBJ1-2 TRBV5-4 . TGTGCCAGCAGCTTACGGGTGGATTATGGCTACACCTTC CASSLRVDYGYTF
. TRBJ1-2 TRBV5-1 TRBD1 TGCGCCAGCAGCGGACAGGGTGGATCGCCCAACTATGGCTACACCTTC CASSGQGGSPNYGYTF
few TRBJ1-5 TRBV2 TRBD1 TGTGCCAGCAGGAAGGGACAGGGAAATCAGCCCCAGCATTTT CASRKGQGNQPQHF
once TRBJ2-3 TRBV11-3 . TGTGCCAGCAGCTTATGGGGAGGGGGAGATACGCAGTATTTT CASSLWGGGDTQYF
. TRBJ2-5 TRBV6-1 . TGTGCCAGCAGTGAAAGTGGGGGGACGTGGGTAGAGACCCAGTACTTC CASSESGGTWVETQYF
. TRBJ2-5 TRBV19 TRBD2 TGTGCCAGTAGTGCGGGGGGGCCGGGAGAGACCCAGTACTTC CASSAGGPGETQYF
few TRBJ2-1 TRBV19 . TGTGCCAGTACCTGGGGTAGGGGAACCTACAATGAGCAGTTCTTC CASTWGRGTYNEQFF
once TRBJ2-3 TRBV2 . TGTGCCAGCAGTGAACAGGGGGGCCCAGGAATGGATACGCAGTATTTT CASSEQGGPGMDTQYF